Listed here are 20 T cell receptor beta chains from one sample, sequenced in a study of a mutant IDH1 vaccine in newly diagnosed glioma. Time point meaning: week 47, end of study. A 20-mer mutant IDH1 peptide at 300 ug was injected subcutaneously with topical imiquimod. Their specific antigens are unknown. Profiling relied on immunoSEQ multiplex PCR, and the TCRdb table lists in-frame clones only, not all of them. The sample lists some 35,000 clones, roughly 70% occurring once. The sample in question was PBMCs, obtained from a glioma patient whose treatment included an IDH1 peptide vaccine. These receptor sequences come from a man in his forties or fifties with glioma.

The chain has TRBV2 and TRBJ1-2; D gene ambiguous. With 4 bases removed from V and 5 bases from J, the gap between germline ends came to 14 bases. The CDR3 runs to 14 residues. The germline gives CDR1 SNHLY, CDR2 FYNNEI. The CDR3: CASSGDITLYGYTF. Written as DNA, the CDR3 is TGTGCCAGCAGTGGGGATATAACCCTTTATGGCTACACCTTC.

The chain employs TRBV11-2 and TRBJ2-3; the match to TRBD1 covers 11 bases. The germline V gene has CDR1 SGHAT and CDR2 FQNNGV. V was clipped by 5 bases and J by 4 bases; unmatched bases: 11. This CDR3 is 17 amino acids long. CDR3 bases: TGTGCCAGCAGCCCTAGAGGAGGACAGGGGGCAGCAGATACGCAGTATTTT. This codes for CASSPRGGQGAADTQYF.

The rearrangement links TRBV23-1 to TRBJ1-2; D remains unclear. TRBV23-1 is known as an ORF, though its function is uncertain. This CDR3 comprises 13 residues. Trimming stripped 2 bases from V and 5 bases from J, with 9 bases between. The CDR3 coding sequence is TGCGCCAGCAGTCAACGGGAAAGGTATGGCTACACCTTC. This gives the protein CASSQRERYGYTF.

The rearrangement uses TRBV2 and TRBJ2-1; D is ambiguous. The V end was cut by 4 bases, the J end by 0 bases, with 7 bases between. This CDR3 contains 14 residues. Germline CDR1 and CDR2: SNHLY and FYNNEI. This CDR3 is CASSGRSSYNEQFF. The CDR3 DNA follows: TGTGCCAGCAGTGGGCGGAGCTCCTACAATGAGCAGTTCTTC.

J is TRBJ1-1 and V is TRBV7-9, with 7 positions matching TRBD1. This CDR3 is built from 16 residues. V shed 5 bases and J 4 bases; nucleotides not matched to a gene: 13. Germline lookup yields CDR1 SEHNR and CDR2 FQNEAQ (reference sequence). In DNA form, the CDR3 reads TGTGCCAGCAGCCAGAGACGACAGGGAGCGGGCACTGAAGCTTTCTTT. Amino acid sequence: CASSQRRQGAGTEAFF. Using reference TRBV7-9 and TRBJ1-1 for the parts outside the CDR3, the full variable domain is DTGVSQNPRHKITKRGQNVTFRCDPISEHNRLYWYRQTLGQGPEFLTYFQNEAQLEKSRLLSDRFSAERPKGSFSTLEIQRTEQGDSAMYLCASSQRRQGAGTEAFFGQGTRLTVV.

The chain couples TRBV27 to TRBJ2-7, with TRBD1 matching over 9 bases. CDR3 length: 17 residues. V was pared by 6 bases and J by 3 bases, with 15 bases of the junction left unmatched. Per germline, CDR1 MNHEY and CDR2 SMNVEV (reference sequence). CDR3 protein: CASRGITGGKLNYEQYF. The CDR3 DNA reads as TGTGCCAGCAGAGGGATAACAGGGGGCAAGCTGAACTACGAGCAGTACTTC.

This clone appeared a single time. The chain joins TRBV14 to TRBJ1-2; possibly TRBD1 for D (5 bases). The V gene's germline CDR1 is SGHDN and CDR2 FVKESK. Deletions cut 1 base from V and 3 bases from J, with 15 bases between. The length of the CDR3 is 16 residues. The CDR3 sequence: CASSQGRSGQYYGYTF. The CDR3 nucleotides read TGTGCCAGCAGCCAAGGCAGGTCAGGGCAATACTATGGCTACACCTTC.

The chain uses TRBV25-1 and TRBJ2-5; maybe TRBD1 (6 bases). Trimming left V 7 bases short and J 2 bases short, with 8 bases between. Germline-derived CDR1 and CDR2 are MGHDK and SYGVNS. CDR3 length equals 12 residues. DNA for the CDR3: TGTGCCAGCACGGACAGACAAGAGACCCAGTACTTC. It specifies CASTDRQETQYF.

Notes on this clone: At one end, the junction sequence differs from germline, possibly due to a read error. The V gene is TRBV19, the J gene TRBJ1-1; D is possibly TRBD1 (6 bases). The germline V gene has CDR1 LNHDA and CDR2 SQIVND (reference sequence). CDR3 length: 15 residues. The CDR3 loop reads CAGSVATGMNTEAFF. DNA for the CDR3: TGTGCCGGTAGTGTCGCCACAGGGATGAACACTGAAGCTTTCTTT.

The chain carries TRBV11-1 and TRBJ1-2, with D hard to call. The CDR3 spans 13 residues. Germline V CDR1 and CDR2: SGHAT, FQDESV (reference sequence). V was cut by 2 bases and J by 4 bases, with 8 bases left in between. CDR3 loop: CASSLTDRYGYTF. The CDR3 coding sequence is TGTGCCAGCAGCTTAACGGACCGCTATGGCTACACCTTC.

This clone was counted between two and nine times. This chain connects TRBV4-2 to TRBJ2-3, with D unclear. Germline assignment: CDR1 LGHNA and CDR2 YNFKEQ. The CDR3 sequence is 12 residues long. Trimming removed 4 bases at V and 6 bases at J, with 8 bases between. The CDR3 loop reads CASSLNLDTQYF. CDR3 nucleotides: TGTGCCAGCAGCCTCAACTTGGATACGCAGTATTTT.

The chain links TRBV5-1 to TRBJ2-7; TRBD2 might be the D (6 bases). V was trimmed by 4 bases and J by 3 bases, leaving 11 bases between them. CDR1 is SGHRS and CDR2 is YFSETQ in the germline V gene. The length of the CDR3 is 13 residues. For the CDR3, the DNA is TGCGCCAGCAGCCCTGCGGGACTCTACGAGCAGTACTTC. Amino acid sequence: CASSPAGLYEQYF.

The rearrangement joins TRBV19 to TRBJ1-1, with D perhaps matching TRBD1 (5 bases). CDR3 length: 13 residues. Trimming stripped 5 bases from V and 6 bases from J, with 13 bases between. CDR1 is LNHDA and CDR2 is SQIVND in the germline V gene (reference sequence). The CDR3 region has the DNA TGTGCCAGTAGTGTAGGGGAGAGGGCTGAAGCTTTCTTT. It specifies CASSVGERAEAFF.

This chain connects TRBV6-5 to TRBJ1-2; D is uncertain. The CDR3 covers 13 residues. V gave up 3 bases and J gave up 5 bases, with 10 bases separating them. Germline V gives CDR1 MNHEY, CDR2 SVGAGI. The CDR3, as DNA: TGTGCCAGCAGTTATCGCCCGATTTATGGCTACACCTTC. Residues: CASSYRPIYGYTF.

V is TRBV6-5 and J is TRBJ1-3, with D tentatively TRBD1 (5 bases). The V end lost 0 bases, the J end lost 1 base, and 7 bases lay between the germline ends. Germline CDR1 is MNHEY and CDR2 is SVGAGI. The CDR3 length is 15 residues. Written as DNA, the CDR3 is TGTGCCAGCAGTTACTCGGGGGAGTCTGGAAACACCATATATTTT. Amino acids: CASSYSGESGNTIYF.

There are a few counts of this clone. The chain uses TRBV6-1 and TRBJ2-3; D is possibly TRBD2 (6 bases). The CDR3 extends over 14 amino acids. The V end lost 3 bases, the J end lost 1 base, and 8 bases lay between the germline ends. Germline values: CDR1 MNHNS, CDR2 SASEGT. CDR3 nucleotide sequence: TGTGCCAGCAGTGATGGCGGGGGCACAGATACGCAGTATTTT. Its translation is CASSDGGGTDTQYF.

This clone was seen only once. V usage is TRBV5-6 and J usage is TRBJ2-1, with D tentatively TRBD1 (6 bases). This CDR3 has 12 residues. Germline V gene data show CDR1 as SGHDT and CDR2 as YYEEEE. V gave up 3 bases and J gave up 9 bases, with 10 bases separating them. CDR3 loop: CASSSSRGEQFF. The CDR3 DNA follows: TGTGCCAGCAGCTCGAGCAGGGGTGAGCAGTTCTTC.

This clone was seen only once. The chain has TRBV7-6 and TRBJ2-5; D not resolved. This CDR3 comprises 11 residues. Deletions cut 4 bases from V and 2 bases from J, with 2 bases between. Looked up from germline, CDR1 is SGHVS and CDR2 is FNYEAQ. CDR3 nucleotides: TGTGCCAGCAGCTCTCAAGAGACCCAGTACTTC. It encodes CASSSQETQYF.

This chain's CDR3 is CATAGLAGPDTQYF. CDR3 sequence (DNA): TGTGCCACCGCGGGACTAGCGGGACCTGATACGCAGTATTTT. The chain carries TRBV15 and TRBJ2-3, with 13 bases matching TRBD2. V dropped 8 bases and J dropped 6; count of bases not matched to a gene: 5. This CDR3 is 14 amino acids long. Per the germline V gene, CDR1 is LNHNV and CDR2 is YYDKDF (reference sequence).

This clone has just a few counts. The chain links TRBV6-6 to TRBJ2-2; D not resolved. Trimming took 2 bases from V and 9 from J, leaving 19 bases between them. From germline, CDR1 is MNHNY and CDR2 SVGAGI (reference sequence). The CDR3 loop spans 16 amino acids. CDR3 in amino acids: CASSYGIGSSNRELFF. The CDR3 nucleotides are TGTGCCAGCAGTTACGGGATCGGCAGTTCAAACCGGGAGCTGTTTTTT.